Listed below are T cell receptor beta chains from one sample, sequenced in a study of T cell responses to AZD1222 COVID-19 vaccine. The table came from immunoSEQ multiplex PCR; TCRdb's copy has only in-frame clones and leaves some out. The sample shows approximately 98,000 clones, 89% of them seen only once. Sample: peripheral blood, taken on day 0 of MenACWY control vaccination. The source is an adult in good health. The conserved cysteine and the conserved F or W are not part of the CDR3 here. Each record gives: J gene, V gene, clone size, CDR3 protein. Not all rows give a size; the values are once, few, many and, for expanded clones, a class.

TRBJ1-4 TRBV7-2 - ASSPRGRGEEKLF
TRBJ2-1 TRBV10-2 - ASSAAGVAGPLWEQF
TRBJ2-5 TRBV4-1 - ASSHGGRETQY
TRBJ1-1 TRBV7-2 - ASSLDGTLGAF
TRBJ2-1 TRBV18 - ASSPPSRYNEQF
TRBJ1-5 TRBV30 - AWAHRDNQPQH
TRBJ2-6 TRBV7-3 - ASSLGANVLT
TRBJ1-2 TRBV6-2/TRBV6-3 - ASSSFESFRGYT
TRBJ1-6 TRBV9 - ASSVEEGSYNSPLH
TRBJ1-1 TRBV28 - ASSKGGMNTEAF
TRBJ2-7 TRBV24-1 - ATSDLRNEQY
TRBJ1-2 TRBV10-3 - AISLLREGDIRGGYT
TRBJ1-2 TRBV5-1 - ASSLGTQGGYYGYT
TRBJ1-5 TRBV2 - ASIGQINQPQH
TRBJ1-1 TRBV6-1 - ASSEASSGRGTEAF
TRBJ1-6 TRBV6-5 - AIKGGSNSPLH
TRBJ1-5 TRBV9 - ASSAGQGSNQPQH
TRBJ2-3 TRBV5-1 - ASSLGDWASTDTQY
TRBJ1-5 TRBV6-1 - ASSEYGGLGQPQH
TRBJ1-2 TRBV2 - ASNPPSIYGYT
TRBJ2-7 TRBV4-3 - ASSQGQGHSYEQY
TRBJ2-3 TRBV3-1/TRBV3-2 - ASSPRVAGGQDTQY
TRBJ1-5 TRBV6-2/TRBV6-3 - ASSYEGYSNQPQH
TRBJ2-7 TRBV24-1 once ATSDPSTGLVNEQY
TRBJ1-2 TRBV12-3/TRBV12-4 - ASSFGNYGYT
TRBJ1-1 TRBV13 - ASSFKRLIGTDTEAF
TRBJ2-1 TRBV7-9 - ASSLALAGEYNEQF
TRBJ2-1 TRBV12-5 - ASGLVLSGGYNEQF
TRBJ2-3 TRBV9 - ASSLTGLAGGVADTQY
TRBJ2-3 TRBV18 - ASSPRSSGQGTDTQY
TRBJ2-7 TRBV5-1 - ASSLGVGLADSSYEQY
TRBJ2-7 TRBV24-1 - ATYGDEQY
TRBJ1-5 TRBV28 - ASSPGGGGDNQPQH
TRBJ1-3 TRBV6-4 - ASSPDRGNTIY
TRBJ1-4 TRBV6-5 - ASSFLRTATNEKLF
TRBJ1-2 TRBV19 - ASSRDRSAKGYT
TRBJ1-2 TRBV18 - ASSPPYIGTGKSGYT
TRBJ1-6 TRBV7-2 - ASSLYNSPLH
TRBJ1-1 TRBV7-9 few ASKRRGSEDTEAF
TRBJ2-1 TRBV24-1 - ATSDLPSASGRNEQF
TRBJ1-2 TRBV24-1 - ATSAVDRVDGYT
TRBJ1-2 TRBV24-1 - ASGTGNGGYT
TRBJ1-3 TRBV19 - ASSMQQYSGNTIY
TRBJ2-2 TRBV7-9 - ASSSHVSPTNTGELF
TRBJ1-5 TRBV6-6 - ASSYAENQPQH